The rows below give T cell receptor beta chains drawn from one sample of a study of shared clonotypes between healthy human individuals. Assay used: immunoSEQ multiplex PCR; TCRdb lists only in-frame clones, some missing. The table lists some 1 million clones, roughly 80% of them singletons. Sequenced material: memory CD4+ T cells sorted from blood. Receptor source: a young man in good health. Both conserved end residues are part of each CDR3. Fields, in order: D gene, V gene, J gene, clone size, CDR3 protein, CDR3 DNA. A D gene is named only where the DNA matches it firmly. Clone sizes are given selectively: once, few, many, or a class where the clone is expanded.

D gene: -; V gene: TRBV5-5; J gene: TRBJ1-3; clone size: few; CDR3 protein: CASREGSSGNTIYF; CDR3 DNA: TGTGCCAGCAGGGAGGGGAGCTCTGGAAACACCATATATTTT
D gene: TRBD1; V gene: TRBV10-2; J gene: TRBJ1-5; clone size: -; CDR3 protein: CASRTGDQPQHF; CDR3 DNA: TGCGCCAGCAGGACAGGGGACCAGCCCCAGCATTTT
D gene: -; V gene: TRBV19; J gene: TRBJ1-5; clone size: -; CDR3 protein: CASSSQDIRYSNQPQHF; CDR3 DNA: TGTGCCAGTAGTAGCCAGGACATCCGTTATAGCAATCAGCCCCAGCATTTT
D gene: TRBD2; V gene: TRBV11-2; J gene: TRBJ2-3; clone size: -; CDR3 protein: CASSSLPGLAGGTDTQYF; CDR3 DNA: TGTGCCAGCAGCTCCCTTCCGGGACTAGCGGGTGGCACAGATACGCAGTATTTT
D gene: -; V gene: TRBV4-1; J gene: TRBJ2-4; clone size: -; CDR3 protein: CASSQDRISAGLRQNIQYF; CDR3 DNA: TGCGCCAGCAGCCAAGATCGAATTTCGGCCGGCCTTAGGCAAAACATTCAGTACTTC
D gene: -; V gene: TRBV27; J gene: TRBJ1-6; clone size: -; CDR3 protein: CASKLDPLSPLHF; CDR3 DNA: TGTGCCAGCAAGCTGGACCCACTTTCACCCCTCCACTTT
D gene: -; V gene: TRBV28; J gene: TRBJ1-2; clone size: -; CDR3 protein: CASSLPALWYGYTF; CDR3 DNA: TGTGCCAGCAGTTTACCCGCCCTTTGGTATGGCTACACCTTC
D gene: TRBD1; V gene: TRBV2; J gene: TRBJ1-2; clone size: few; CDR3 protein: CASSPGQGIAYGYTF; CDR3 DNA: TGTGCCAGCAGTCCGGGACAGGGGATCGCCTATGGCTACACCTTC
D gene: -; V gene: TRBV11-2; J gene: TRBJ2-2; clone size: -; CDR3 protein: CASSLVGQTTTRELFF; CDR3 DNA: TGTGCCAGCAGCTTAGTGGGACAAACAACTACGCGGGAGCTGTTTTTT
D gene: -; V gene: TRBV5-4; J gene: TRBJ2-3; clone size: -; CDR3 protein: CASSSGRALISTSTDTQYF; CDR3 DNA: TGTGCCAGCAGCTCCGGTCGCGCCCTAATATCGACTAGCACAGATACGCAGTATTTT
D gene: -; V gene: TRBV6-5; J gene: TRBJ2-7; clone size: few; CDR3 protein: CASSRQTYEQYF; CDR3 DNA: TGTGCCAGCAGCAGACAGACCTACGAGCAGTACTTC
D gene: -; V gene: TRBV19; J gene: TRBJ2-3; clone size: once; CDR3 protein: CASTPDSLSTDTQYF; CDR3 DNA: TGTGCCAGTACCCCAGACTCCCTTAGCACAGATACGCAGTATTTT
D gene: TRBD1; V gene: TRBV19; J gene: TRBJ2-4; clone size: -; CDR3 protein: CASSEDRGNIQYF; CDR3 DNA: TGTGCCAGTAGTGAGGACAGGGGGAACATTCAGTACTTC
D gene: -; V gene: TRBV6-5; J gene: TRBJ1-1; clone size: -; CDR3 protein: CASSRGDTEAFF; CDR3 DNA: TGTGCCAGCAGTCGAGGGGACACTGAAGCTTTCTTT
D gene: TRBD1; V gene: TRBV18; J gene: TRBJ2-5; clone size: -; CDR3 protein: CASSPIRGETQYF; CDR3 DNA: TGTGCCAGCTCTCCAATCAGGGGGGAGACCCAGTACTTC
D gene: -; V gene: TRBV30; J gene: TRBJ2-7; clone size: -; CDR3 protein: CAWTRAGAREQYF; CDR3 DNA: TGTGCCTGGACTCGGGCAGGGGCTCGGGAGCAGTACTTC
D gene: -; V gene: TRBV6-6; J gene: TRBJ2-2; clone size: -; CDR3 protein: CASSKEDHTGELFF; CDR3 DNA: TGTGCCTCCTCCAAGGAGGATCACACCGGGGAGCTGTTTTTT
D gene: -; V gene: TRBV9; J gene: TRBJ2-2; clone size: once; CDR3 protein: CATKPWGQAGELFF; CDR3 DNA: TGTGCCACCAAACCCTGGGGGCAGGCCGGGGAGCTGTTTTTT
D gene: -; V gene: TRBV7-3; J gene: TRBJ2-1; clone size: -; CDR3 protein: CASSLKPSSYNEQFF; CDR3 DNA: TGTGCCAGCAGCTTAAAGCCCAGCTCCTACAATGAGCAGTTCTTC
D gene: TRBD1; V gene: TRBV7-3; J gene: TRBJ1-1; clone size: -; CDR3 protein: CASSLMGQGSTEAFF; CDR3 DNA: TGTGCCAGCAGCTTGATGGGACAGGGAAGTACTGAAGCTTTCTTT
D gene: -; V gene: TRBV7-9; J gene: TRBJ2-7; clone size: many; CDR3 protein: CASSPPGSSYEQYF; CDR3 DNA: TGTGCCAGCAGCCCCCCGGGCAGCTCCTACGAGCAGTACTTC
D gene: -; V gene: TRBV2; J gene: TRBJ1-2; clone size: -; CDR3 protein: CASRMTGNYGYTF; CDR3 DNA: TGTGCCAGCAGGATGACGGGTAACTATGGCTACACCTTC
D gene: TRBD1; V gene: TRBV7-9; J gene: TRBJ2-3; clone size: -; CDR3 protein: CASSLGQGETDTQYF; CDR3 DNA: TGTGCCAGCAGCTTGGGACAGGGAGAGACAGATACGCAGTATTTT
D gene: TRBD1; V gene: TRBV5-6; J gene: TRBJ2-5; clone size: -; CDR3 protein: CASSGDRQETQYF; CDR3 DNA: TGTGCCAGCAGTGGGGACAGGCAAGAGACCCAGTACTTC
D gene: TRBD2; V gene: TRBV6-1; J gene: TRBJ2-7; clone size: -; CDR3 protein: CASSESVTSGGLSDEQYF; CDR3 DNA: TGTGCCAGCAGTGAAAGTGTTACTAGCGGGGGCCTCTCGGACGAGCAGTACTTC
D gene: -; V gene: TRBV7-2; J gene: TRBJ1-2; clone size: -; CDR3 protein: CASSLMPAPNYGYTF; CDR3 DNA: TGTGCCAGCAGCTTAATGCCAGCGCCTAACTATGGCTACACCTTC